This T cell receptor beta chain was sequenced for a study of metastatic and nonmetastatic thyroid tumors. Study in general: Repertoires were compared across blood and tumor or nodule tissue from malignant and benign thyroid patients. Study-level points and caveats: Malignant thyroid tumors reportedly exceeded benign nodules significantly in TCR beta diversity, with the difference appearing in blood and tumor.

In the original analysis: A papillary thyroid cancer distant-metastasis classifier was built from CDR3 differences across clinicopathological groups. MiXCR reprocessed the PCR reads for TCRdb. None of the V and J calls come from the authors' own analysis; TCRdb made them. The sample has about 21,000 clones; about 25% are singletons. This clone was recorded at least ten times. As yet, its antigen is unknown. Within the sample, other DNA sequences also encode this same CDR3. V dropped 2 bases and J dropped 5; count of bases not matched to a gene: 8. Germline values: CDR1 LGHDT, CDR2 YNNKEL (reference sequence). There are 15 residues in the CDR3. Patients were all untreated before their thyroid surgery.

The J gene is TRBJ1-2, the V gene TRBV3-1; 7 nucleotides line up with TRBD1. The source of this sequence is a female donor with papillary thyroid cancer or a benign thyroid nodule (not recorded which). Some clones in this sample may be carry-over from other donors' samples. The sample was blood. The CDR3 spells CASSQSDRVRYGYTF. The CDR3 DNA sequence: TGTGCCAGCAGCCAAAGCGACAGGGTACGGTATGGCTACACCTTC.